A selection of T cell receptor beta chains follows, all from one sample in a study of cytomegalovirus exposure and HLA in healthy donors. Sequencing used immunoSEQ multiplex PCR; TCRdb keeps in-frame clones, though not all of them. The table shows 75,000 to 90,000 clones, with about a tenth occurring only once. The source material was PBMCs. The receptor source for this set is a man between 60 and 75 years old in good health and CMV-seropositive. The CDR3 runs from the conserved cysteine through the conserved F or W. D genes are given only for firm matches. Size is omitted from some rows. Given values are once, few, many or a class for expanded clones.

size	V	J	D	CDR3	DNA
few	TRBV6-5	TRBJ1-1	TRBD1	CASSDSDRGHRAFF	TGTGCCAGCAGTGATTCTGACAGGGGACATAGAGCTTTCTTT
-	TRBV15	TRBJ1-2	-	CATGDTRVNYGYTF	TGTGCCACCGGTGATACGAGAGTAAACTATGGCTACACCTTC
-	TRBV11-2	TRBJ1-2	-	CASSLQVNYGYTF	TGTGCCAGCAGCTTACAGGTTAACTATGGCTACACCTTC
few	TRBV10-3	TRBJ2-1	TRBD2	CAISPSGGANEQFF	TGTGCCATCAGCCCTAGCGGGGGGGCGAATGAGCAGTTCTTC
-	TRBV6-1	TRBJ2-5	TRBD2	CASSERATSGQETQYF	TGTGCCAGCAGTGAAAGGGCTACTAGCGGCCAAGAGACCCAGTACTTC
-	TRBV12-5	TRBJ1-1	-	CASGLQSQQSMNTEAFF	TGTGCTAGTGGTCTCCAAAGTCAACAGTCAATGAACACTGAAGCTTTCTTT
-	TRBV20-1	TRBJ1-2	-	CSASPSYGYTF	TGCAGTGCTTCCCCGAGCTATGGCTACACCTTC
-	TRBV6-5	TRBJ1-2	-	CASSSISGLSDGYTF	TGTGCCAGCAGTTCCATCTCGGGACTGTCGGATGGCTACACCTTC
few	TRBV27	TRBJ1-1	TRBD1	CASSWTGVNEAFF	TGTGCCAGCAGTTGGACAGGGGTGAATGAAGCTTTCTTT
few	TRBV5-6	TRBJ1-2	-	CASSLPGNYGYTF	TGTGCCAGCAGCTTGCCGGGGAACTATGGCTACACCTTC
few	TRBV29-1	TRBJ2-5	-	CSVNTQETQYF	TGCAGCGTTAACACACAAGAGACCCAGTACTTC
few	TRBV19	TRBJ1-1	-	CASSIDLGAEAFF	TGTGCCAGTAGTATAGATCTAGGGGCTGAAGCTTTCTTT
-	TRBV6-5	TRBJ1-4	TRBD1	CASRNPDRAGEKLFF	TGTGCCAGCAGGAACCCGGACAGGGCGGGTGAAAAACTGTTTTTT
-	TRBV5-1	TRBJ1-2	TRBD1	CASSGQAEGGYTF	TGCGCCAGCTCTGGACAGGCTGAGGGTGGCTACACCTTC
few	TRBV5-6	TRBJ2-5	-	CASSFRTIYQETQYF	TGTGCCAGCAGCTTCCGGACTATTTACCAAGAGACCCAGTACTTC
few	TRBV7-3	TRBJ2-2	TRBD2	CASSQAGGGGELFF	TGTGCCAGCTCCCAAGCGGGGGGTGGCGGGGAGCTGTTTTTT
-	TRBV6-1	TRBJ2-1	TRBD2	CASSKATSPAGLGNEQFF	TGTGCCAGCAGTAAAGCCACCTCTCCAGCGGGACTAGGGAATGAGCAGTTCTTC